The clone carrying this TCR beta chain was detected a few times. The antigen remains unidentified. The CDR3 covers 12 residues. Germline values: CDR1 MNHEY, CDR2 SVGEGT. A sample-barcoded 5' primer and a J-beta primer mix were used in a second PCR of roughly 6 to 11 cycles. Each TCR beta cDNA got a 12-nucleotide random molecular identifier. TCRdb ran MiXCR on the 5' RACE reads and lists one entry per CDR3 protein. Among around 650,000 distinct CDR3 sequences listed, 40% to 45% were seen once. These data belong to a study of blood T cells in healthy people across ages. Study-level points and caveats: Using unsorted PBMCs precluded a conclusive naive versus antigen-experienced comparison.

The sample was blood. V and J are TRBV6-2 or TRBV6-3 and TRBJ2-7; a possible D gene is TRBD1 (6 bases). The sequence derives from a man at least 80 years old in good health. CDR3 protein: CALRGHNYEQYF. Written as DNA, the CDR3 is TGTGCGCTTCGGGGACATAACTACGAGCAGTACTTC.